The 26 T cell receptor beta chains listed next were all sequenced from one sample in a study of response to subunit inactivated influenza vaccine. TCRdb reanalysed the RT-PCR reads using MiXCR and keeps one entry per CDR3 protein. The repertoire holds around 760,000 distinct CDR3 sequences, with around 14% as singletons. The material was PBMCs from blood, obtained 14 days before vaccination. The receptors come from a man aged 50 to 60 who received an inactivated influenza vaccine.

This clonotype has a handful of counts. This chain uses TRBV6-2 or TRBV6-3 with TRBJ2-3; 10 bases are shared with TRBD1. The CDR3 has 17 residues. Losses at the gene ends were 6 bases for V and 3 bases for J; bases not matched to a gene: 12. Germline assignment: CDR1 MNHEY and CDR2 SVGEGT. The CDR3 loop reads CASRSNPGQGKTDTQYF. The CDR3 nucleotides read TGTGCCAGCAGATCAAACCCGGGACAGGGGAAGACAGATACGCAGTATTTT.

This chain joins TRBV5-1 and TRBJ2-1; no reliable D call. Germline V gives CDR1 SGHRS, CDR2 YFSETQ. Between the trimmed V and J ends, which lost 6 bases and 0 bases, there was a span of 10 bases. This CDR3 has 14 residues. CDR3 sequence reads: CASKGGDSYNEQFF. Here the CDR3 DNA reads TGCGCCAGCAAGGGTGGGGACTCCTACAATGAGCAGTTCTTC.

The V and J genes are TRBV29-1 and TRBJ1-1, with a tentative D call TRBD1 (5 bases). The length of the CDR3 is 13 residues. CDR1 SQVTM and CDR2 ANQGSEA come from the germline V gene. V shed 6 bases and J shed 0 bases, with 11 bases lying between them. CDR3 sequence: CSVSHRLNTEAFF. The CDR3 DNA follows: TGCAGCGTATCCCACAGGCTGAACACTGAAGCTTTCTTT.

V and J are TRBV2 and TRBJ2-7; 8 nucleotides line up with TRBD1. The CDR3 is 15 amino acids. Germline assignment: CDR1 SNHLY and CDR2 FYNNEI. The junction had 5 bases not matched to a gene; V was cut back by 2 bases and J by 2 bases. The CDR3 here is CASSERTGSTYEQYF. The CDR3 bases are TGTGCCAGCAGTGAACGGACAGGGTCCACCTACGAGCAGTACTTC.

This sequence joins TRBV5-1 and TRBJ2-1, with 7 bases fitting TRBD1. The CDR3 extends over 16 amino acids. The J segment lost 0 bases and the V segment lost 7 bases, leaving 10 bases of the junction unmatched. In germline, CDR1 is SGHRS, CDR2 YFSETQ. CDR3 bases: TGCGCCAGCGGCGAACAGGGGCCCATCTCCTACAATGAGCAGTTCTTC. Protein product: CASGEQGPISYNEQFF.

Only a few counts were recorded for this clonotype. This chain joins TRBV6-1 and TRBJ1-5; 7 bases agree with TRBD1. The CDR3 covers 15 residues. The ends lost 6 bases at V and 5 bases at J; junction bases unmatched: 10. Germline CDR1 reads MNHNS; CDR2 reads SASEGT. CDR3 region: CASSPRQGIHQPQHF. The CDR3 DNA reads as TGTGCCAGCAGCCCCAGACAGGGAATACATCAGCCCCAGCATTTT.

This clonotype was counted a few times. This rearrangement joins TRBV6-5 to TRBJ2-1; possible D gene TRBD1, 6 bases. V shed 0 bases and J shed 7 bases, with 10 bases lying between them. Germline V gene lookup returns CDR1 MNHEY and CDR2 SVGAGI. This CDR3 spans 14 amino acids. The CDR3 DNA sequence: TGTGCCAGCAGTTACTCGATGGGGGCGAATGAGCAGTTCTTC. This encodes CASSYSMGANEQFF.

This clonotype was picked up a small number of times. This chain connects TRBV12-3 or TRBV12-4 to TRBJ2-7; D call uncertain. V lost 6 bases and J 3 bases, leaving 12 bases between the germline ends. The CDR3 is 13 amino acids. The CDR3 region has the DNA TGTGCCAGCAGCCCCCGGGCCGACTACGAGCAGTACTTC. It encodes CASSPRADYEQYF.

This clonotype was found a few times. The chain is built from TRBV20-1 and TRBJ2-1, with D perhaps TRBD1 or TRBD2 (7 bases each). V shed 3 bases and J shed 9 bases, with 15 bases lying between them. Germline V gives CDR1 DFQATT, CDR2 SNEGSKA (reference sequence). The CDR3 spans 13 residues. The CDR3 nucleotides read TGCAGTGCTAGCGGAGACAGGGAGGGTGAGCAGTTCTTC. Translation gives CSASGDREGEQFF.

This clonotype was seen only once. The chain joins TRBV5-5 to TRBJ2-3; D call uncertain. The V gene's germline CDR1 is SGHKS and CDR2 YYEKEE (reference sequence). V was clipped by 2 bases and J by 2 bases, with 12 bases between them. The CDR3 contains 15 residues. The CDR3 protein is CASSFWAVDTDTQYF. CDR3 nucleotide sequence: TGTGCCAGCAGCTTTTGGGCGGTCGACACAGATACGCAGTATTTT.

This sequence joins TRBV2 and TRBJ2-3; possibly TRBD2 for D (6 bases). V lost 3 bases to trimming and J lost 6 bases, with 10 bases between them. The germline CDR1 and CDR2 sequences are SNHLY and FYNNEI. The CDR3 is 13 residues long. This CDR3 is CASSDWGEDTQYF. CDR3 nucleotides: TGTGCCAGCAGTGACTGGGGGGAGGATACGCAGTATTTT.

The gene calls are TRBV5-1 and TRBJ1-1; maybe TRBD1 (6 bases). The CDR3 totals 15 residues. The V gene's germline CDR1 is SGHRS and CDR2 YFSETQ. The V end was cut by 4 bases, the J end by 1 base, with 14 bases between. CDR3 region: CASSVQGSGNTEAFF. The CDR3 DNA sequence: TGCGCCAGCAGCGTACAGGGTTCAGGGAACACTGAAGCTTTCTTT.

The J gene is TRBJ2-2, the V gene TRBV9, with D tentatively TRBD2 (6 bases). The CDR3 is made up of 16 amino acids. CDR1 is SGDLS, CDR2 YYNGEE, per germline. Trimming shortened V by 2 bases and J by 0 bases, and 11 bases separated the two germline ends. CDR3 protein: CASSVGGTSNTGELFF. The DNA for the CDR3 is TGTGCCAGCAGCGTCGGGGGAACTTCGAACACCGGGGAGCTGTTTTTT.

The genes are TRBV15 and TRBJ2-7; 9 nucleotides agree with TRBD2. The V segment lost 0 bases and the J segment 7 bases; nucleotides outside the gene matches: 7. The CDR3 has 15 amino acids. Germline CDR1 reads LNHNV; CDR2 reads YYDKDF (reference sequence). CDR3: CATSRERTSAKEQYF. The CDR3 DNA reads as TGTGCCACCAGCAGAGAGAGGACTAGCGCTAAGGAGCAGTACTTC. The full variable domain, with the rest looked up from reference TRBV15 and TRBJ2-7, is DAMVIQNPRYQVTQFGKPVTLSCSQTLNHNVMYWYQQKSSQAPKLLFHYYDKDFNNEADTPDNFQSRRPNTSFCFLDIRSPGLGDTAMYLCATSRERTSAKEQYFGPGTRLTVT.

The chain employs TRBV2 and TRBJ2-5, with TRBD2 matching 8 bases. CDR1 and CDR2 from the germline V gene are SNHLY and FYNNEI. This CDR3 region has 15 residues. The V gene end was trimmed by 4 bases and the J gene end by 5 bases; junction bases not matched to a gene: 9. The CDR3 loop reads CASSGRAGEMETQYF. The DNA for the CDR3 is TGTGCCAGCAGTGGTCGAGCGGGAGAAATGGAGACCCAGTACTTC.

The chain recombines TRBV25-1 with TRBJ2-6; possible D gene TRBD1, 6 bases. The germline V and J ends were trimmed by 7 bases and 2 bases, with 12 bases remaining between them. The CDR3 consists of 15 residues. Germline V lookup: CDR1 MGHDK, CDR2 SYGVNS. The CDR3 DNA reads TGTGCCAGCAACAAAGGGGGAACTGGGGCCAACGTCCTGACTTTC. Amino acid sequence: CASNKGGTGANVLTF. The full variable domain, in which reference TRBV25-1 and TRBJ2-6 provide the parts outside the CDR3, is EADIYQTPRYLVIGTGKKITLECSQTMGHDKMYWYQQDPGMELHLIHYSYGVNSTEKGDLSSESTVSRIRTEHFPLTLESARPSHTSQYLCASNKGGTGANVLTFGAGSRLTVL.

The chain recombines TRBV7-9 with TRBJ2-7, with D hard to call. From germline, CDR1 is SEHNR and CDR2 FQNEAQ (reference sequence). The length of the CDR3 is 15 residues. Trimming removed 1 base from V and 0 bases from J, with 10 bases in between. CDR3 DNA: TGTGCCAGCAGCTTAGACCCCCATAGCTCCTACGAGCAGTACTTC. It codes for CASSLDPHSSYEQYF.

The genes are TRBV7-9 and TRBJ2-7, with TRBD2 identical over 7 bases. CDR1 SEHNR and CDR2 FQNEAQ come from the germline V gene (reference sequence). The V and J ends lost 5 bases and 3 bases, in that order; junction bases with no gene match: 13. The CDR3 is 16 amino acids. The CDR3 region has the DNA TGTGCCAGCAGCACAGCCCCTAGCGGACGACGCTACGAGCAGTACTTC. Residues: CASSTAPSGRRYEQYF.

The chain couples TRBV29-1 to TRBJ1-1; D may be TRBD1 (6 bases). CDR1 and CDR2 (germline): SQVTM, ANQGSEA. The CDR3 extends over 15 amino acids. Trimming cost V 1 base and J 4 bases, with 16 bases left between them. CDR3 sequence (DNA): TGCAGCGTTGAAGGCAGGGGAGGTGTGGGCACTGAAGCTTTCTTT. It translates to CSVEGRGGVGTEAFF. The variable domain in full, completed from reference TRBV29-1 and TRBJ1-1, reads SAVISQKPSRDICQRGTSLTIQCQVDSQVTMMFWYRQQPGQSLTLIATANQGSEATYESGFVIDKFPISRPNLTFSTLTVSNMSPEDSSIYLCSVEGRGGVGTEAFFGQGTRLTVV.

V gene TRBV4-3 combines with J gene TRBJ2-7; D may be TRBD2 (5 bases). Germline CDR1 is LGHNA and CDR2 is YSLEER. V was trimmed by 2 bases and J by 0 bases, leaving 14 bases between them. There are 16 residues in the CDR3. The CDR3 reads CASSQSTISLSYEQYF. DNA for the CDR3: TGCGCCAGCAGCCAATCGACTATTTCCCTCTCCTACGAGCAGTACTTC.

This clonotype occurred many times. The chain joins TRBV7-8 to TRBJ2-7, with 15 bases identical to TRBD2. From germline, CDR1 is SGHVS and CDR2 FQNEAQ. Trimming at V came to 4 bases and at J to 0 bases, leaving 7 bases not matched to a gene. The CDR3 has 18 amino acids. The CDR3 here is CASSSGLAGGPDSYEQYF. For the CDR3, the DNA is TGTGCCAGCAGCTCGGGACTAGCGGGAGGCCCTGACTCCTACGAGCAGTACTTC.

This clonotype was picked up a small number of times. The gene calls are TRBV7-9 and TRBJ2-1; D perhaps matches TRBD1 (6 bases). This CDR3 comprises 15 residues. Trimming left V 4 bases short and J 6 bases short, with 16 bases between. Germline assignment: CDR1 SEHNR and CDR2 FQNEAQ (reference sequence). The CDR3 sequence is CASSSPMTRGNEQFF. For the CDR3, the DNA is TGTGCCAGCAGCTCCCCCATGACCAGGGGCAATGAGCAGTTCTTC.

In its sample, this clonotype was seen many times. CDR3 sequence: CASSLSTGQGNHGYTF. The CDR3 DNA reads TGTGCCAGCAGCTTGTCGACCGGACAGGGGAATCATGGCTACACCTTC. The chain recombines TRBV5-5 with TRBJ1-2; 9 bases are shared with TRBD1. Trimming at V came to 1 base and at J to 6 bases, leaving 10 bases not matched to a gene. CDR3 length: 16 amino acids. The V gene's germline CDR1 is SGHKS and CDR2 YYEKEE (reference sequence).

On this clonotype itself: Possible read error: a much larger clone is one base away. The chain uses TRBV5-5 and TRBJ2-1; D tentatively reads TRBD1 or TRBD2 (5 bases each). V was pared by 8 bases and J by 2 bases, with 14 bases between. The germline CDR1 and CDR2 sequences are SGHKS and YYEKEE (reference sequence). CDR3 length equals 14 residues. The CDR3 nucleotides read TGTGCCAGTTACTCGGGGCAGGCCTACAATGAGCAGTTCTTC. Amino acids: CASYSGQAYNEQFF.

This clonotype was detected many times. The rearrangement links TRBV5-1 to TRBJ1-5; D uncertain. The CDR3 sequence is 15 residues long. Germline-derived CDR1 and CDR2 are SGHRS and YFSETQ. V lost 6 bases, J lost 3 bases, and 16 bases lay in between. CDR3 region: CASKADANPNQPQHF. DNA for the CDR3: TGCGCCAGCAAAGCAGACGCCAACCCCAATCAGCCCCAGCATTTT.

DNA of the CDR3: TGTGCCAGCAGCTTAGGACCGGGCAGGGTCACCGGGGAGCTGTTTTTT. Translated: CASSLGPGRVTGELFF. The genes are TRBV7-9 and TRBJ2-2; tentative D call: TRBD1 (5 bases). Germline loops: CDR1 SEHNR, CDR2 FQNEAQ (reference sequence). The CDR3 consists of 16 residues. Trimming took off 1 base at V and 4 bases at J, with 13 bases between the two ends.